Detailed here is one T cell receptor (beta chain). Its antigen is unidentified. CD25-based Treg depletion was applied to purified naive CD4+ T cells. Broader study findings: Tumor Tregs overlapped most with tumor, then blood, naive CD4+ cells. The TCR gene usage of tumor memory CD4+ T cells clustered together with blood and lymph node memory CD4+ cells and with lymph node naive CD4+ cells.

The CDR3 loop spans 16 amino acids. Between the trimmed V and J ends, which lost 4 bases and 2 bases, there was a span of 16 bases. Germline lookup yields CDR1 SGHRS and CDR2 YFSETQ. After constant-region reverse-primer amplification, full-length variable regions underwent semi-nested PCR with Nested Universal Primer A. TCRdb reprocessed the 5' RACE reads with MiXCR, giving one entry per CDR3 protein. In the table there are about 6,000 distinct CDR3 sequences, about 60% of which are singletons. This TCR derives from a female donor with breast cancer. Input material: naive CD4+ T cells sorted from blood. Subset of the sample: naive CD4+ T cells, CD4+CD45RA+CD25-. The chain uses TRBV5-1 and TRBJ2-1; TRBD1 might be the D (6 bases). In DNA, the CDR3 is TGCGCCAGCAGCCTAGCAGGGACAAGGACCTACAATGAGCAGTTCTTC. Protein product: CASSLAGTRTYNEQFF.